The 16 T cell receptor beta chains presented below share a single source sample, sequenced in a study of blood T cell repertoires in COVID-19. Some clones are missing from TCRdb's copy, which holds only in-frame ones; the method was immunoSEQ multiplex PCR. The sample holds 110,000 or so clones, roughly 85% seen once. The sequenced sample consisted of peripheral blood. The receptors stem from a woman between 55 and 75 years old with COVID-19, enrolled during active disease.

This clone has more than one count but fewer than ten. The chain recombines TRBV29-1 with TRBJ2-1, with 7 bases lining up with TRBD1. With 3 bases clipped from V and 8 bases from J, the junction kept 10 bases outside the gene matches. Germline CDR1 reads SQVTM; CDR2 reads ANQGSEA. This CDR3 region has 14 residues. The chain's CDR3 is CSVDEGASRDEQFF. CDR3 nucleotides: TGCAGCGTTGATGAGGGGGCCTCAAGGGATGAGCAGTTCTTC.

The chain is built from TRBV7-3 and TRBJ1-1; D is unclear. The CDR3 runs to 14 residues. Per germline, CDR1 SGHTA and CDR2 FQGTGA. Trimming pared 4 bases from V and 3 bases from J, leaving 12 bases between. CDR3 nucleotide sequence: TGTGCCAGCAGCTCCTCGAATGTAGACACTGAAGCTTTCTTT. Its protein is CASSSSNVDTEAFF.

The V and J genes are TRBV27 and TRBJ1-6; D is uncertain. With 5 bases removed from V and 7 bases from J, the gap between germline ends came to 15 bases. The CDR3 is 15 amino acids. The V gene's germline CDR1 is MNHEY and CDR2 SMNVEV (reference sequence). The CDR3 here is CASSVDFVRNSPLHF. The CDR3 nucleotides are TGTGCCAGCAGTGTGGACTTTGTTCGGAATTCACCCCTCCACTTT.

This rearrangement joins TRBV15 to TRBJ1-4; perhaps TRBD1 as D (5 bases). V gave up 3 bases and J gave up 9 bases, with 20 bases separating them. The CDR3 has 16 amino acids. The V gene's germline CDR1 is LNHNV and CDR2 YYDKDF (reference sequence). The CDR3 here is CATSSPYVGGRKKLFF. The CDR3 coding sequence is TGTGCCACCAGCAGTCCTTACGTGGGGGGAAGAAAAAAACTGTTTTTT.

CDR3 coding DNA: TGTGCCAGCAGCCCCGTTACGGCTGAAGCTTTCTTT. Its protein is CASSPVTAEAFF. The chain has TRBV21-1 and TRBJ1-1. TRBV21-1 is classified as a pseudogene. CDR3 length: 12 residues.

V is TRBV7-8 and J is TRBJ1-1, with D unclear. In germline, CDR1 is SGHVS, CDR2 FQNEAQ. The CDR3 is 15 amino acids. Trimming pared 1 base from V and 5 bases from J, leaving 14 bases between. This CDR3 reads CASSLDASFSTEAFF. The DNA of the CDR3 is TGTGCCAGCAGCTTAGACGCCAGTTTTTCAACTGAAGCTTTCTTT.

This chain connects TRBV6-5 to TRBJ1-1, with D possibly TRBD1 on 6 matching bases. With 6 bases removed from V and 1 base from J, the gap between germline ends came to 12 bases. The germline CDR1 and CDR2 sequences are MNHEY and SVGAGI. The CDR3 totals 14 residues. CDR3 DNA sequence: TGTGCCAGCAGAACCGGGACAAGGAACACTGAAGCTTTCTTT. Its protein product is CASRTGTRNTEAFF.

This chain joins TRBV27 and TRBJ2-7; a weak D match, TRBD1 (6 bases). V lost 5 bases and J 2 bases, leaving 16 bases between the germline ends. Germline-derived CDR1 and CDR2 are MNHEY and SMNVEV (reference sequence). CDR3 length: 15 amino acids. In DNA, the CDR3 is TGTGCCAGCAGTAGAGCCGGGACATTGACCTACGAGCAGTACTTC. As protein: CASSRAGTLTYEQYF.

The chain employs TRBV19 and TRBJ1-6; 8 bases are shared with TRBD1. Germline V gives CDR1 LNHDA, CDR2 SQIVND (reference sequence). The CDR3 consists of 15 residues. V lost 5 bases and J lost 6; bases outside the gene matches: 6. The DNA for the CDR3 is TGTGCCAGTAGTGGCAGGGGGCCCAGTAATTCACCCCTCCACTTT. Amino acids: CASSGRGPSNSPLHF.

This clone was picked up one time. V gene TRBV7-2 combines with J gene TRBJ1-3, with a tentative D call TRBD1 (6 bases). Deletions cut 3 bases from V and 0 bases from J, with 6 bases between. Germline lookup yields CDR1 SGHTA and CDR2 FQGNSA. The CDR3 is 14 residues long. CDR3 sequence reads: CASSLGHSGNTIYF. The CDR3, as DNA: TGTGCCAGCAGCTTGGGACACTCTGGAAACACCATATATTTT.

The chain joins TRBV12-3 or TRBV12-4 to TRBJ2-1; TRBD2 aligns across 7 bases. With 2 bases clipped from V and 12 bases from J, the junction kept 7 bases outside the gene matches. The CDR3 consists of 13 residues. DNA for the CDR3: TGTGCCAGCAGTTTAAGTAGCGGGCCGGTGCAGTTCTTC. Its translation is CASSLSSGPVQFF.

The V and J genes are TRBV6-5 and TRBJ2-1, with D tentatively TRBD2 (5 bases). Trimming shortened V by 5 bases and J by 9 bases, and 14 bases separated the two germline ends. The germline gives CDR1 MNHEY, CDR2 SVGAGI. CDR3 length: 13 residues. The CDR3 sequence: CASSRAEGAEQFF. The CDR3 DNA reads TGTGCCAGCAGTAGGGCCGAGGGTGCTGAGCAGTTCTTC.

The chain couples TRBV6-5 to TRBJ1-4, with 8 positions matching TRBD1. The CDR3 extends over 14 amino acids. The germline gives CDR1 MNHEY, CDR2 SVGAGI. Trimming removed 6 bases from V and 4 bases from J; junction bases left unmatched: 4. The CDR3 loop is CASSPGQVNEKLFF. The CDR3 DNA reads as TGTGCCAGCAGCCCGGGACAGGTTAATGAAAAACTGTTTTTT.

The chain uses TRBV27 and TRBJ1-2; 8 nucleotides agree with TRBD1. Germline trimming cut 5 bases from V and 4 bases from J; bases unmatched to any gene: 15. CDR3 length: 17 residues. The germline CDR1 and CDR2 sequences are MNHEY and SMNVEV (reference sequence). The CDR3 DNA reads TGTGCCAGCAGTAGCCGCGTTTCCAGGGGGCGCGTCTATGGCTACACCTTC. Residues: CASSSRVSRGRVYGYTF.

The chain is built from TRBV5-4 and TRBJ2-2; 8 bases agree with TRBD2. This CDR3 is 15 amino acids long. Germline lookup yields CDR1 SGHNT and CDR2 YYREEE (reference sequence). V dropped 6 bases and J dropped 1; count of bases not matched to a gene: 5. The DNA of the CDR3 is TGTGCCAGCAACCCGGGAGGGGAGAACACCGGGGAGCTGTTTTTT. It yields the protein CASNPGGENTGELFF.

The genes are TRBV5-1 and TRBJ1-2, with D maybe TRBD1 (6 bases). V was clipped by 1 base and J by 8 bases, with 18 bases between them. Germline V CDR1 and CDR2: SGHRS, YFSETQ. CDR3 length: 15 residues. CDR3 in amino acids: CASSLSQTGYSGYTF. In nucleotides, the CDR3 is TGCGCCAGCAGCTTGAGCCAAACAGGGTATTCAGGCTACACCTTC.